What follows is one T cell receptor (beta chain) and its context. The data stem from a study of T cell changes during pregnancy in multiple sclerosis. Trimming removed 7 bases from V and 4 bases from J, with 19 bases in between. This CDR3 spans 15 amino acids. Germline lookup yields CDR1 MNHEY and CDR2 SVGAGI. Produced via immunoSEQ multiplex PCR; TCRdb's table is partial and in-frame only. Seen here are tens of thousands of clones, 80% to 95% observed once, and the top ten hold around 0.45%. The sequence was collected from a female donor in good health, enrolled as a control in a pregnancy study. The sequencing used CD4+ T cells from peripheral blood mononuclear cells, collected in the third trimester of pregnancy. The V call is TRBV6-5, the J call TRBJ1-2; no firm D call. CDR3 nucleotide sequence: TGTGCCAGCAAGAGGGAGGGCCCCAAGGGCTATGGCTACACCTTC. It specifies CASKREGPKGYGYTF.